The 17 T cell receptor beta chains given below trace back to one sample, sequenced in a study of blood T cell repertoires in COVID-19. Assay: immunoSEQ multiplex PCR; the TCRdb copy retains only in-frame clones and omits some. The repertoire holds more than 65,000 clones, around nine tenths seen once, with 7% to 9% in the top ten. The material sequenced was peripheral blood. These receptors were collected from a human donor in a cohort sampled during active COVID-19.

The CDR3 DNA is TGTGCCTTAAAGACGGGGGGCAATCAGCCCCAGCATTTT. As protein: CALKTGGNQPQHF. The chain has TRBV30 and TRBJ1-5, with D tentatively TRBD1 (5 bases). Trimming shortened V by 7 bases and J by 2 bases, and 12 bases separated the two germline ends. There are 13 residues in the CDR3. CDR1 is GTSNPN, CDR2 SVGIG, per germline (reference sequence). The full variable domain, its missing parts supplied by reference TRBV30 and TRBJ1-5, is SQTIHQWPATLVQPVGSPLSLECTVEGTSNPNLYWYRQAAGRGLQLLFYSVGIGQISSEVPQNLSASRPQDRQFILSSKKLLLSDSGFYLCALKTGGNQPQHFGDGTRLSIL.

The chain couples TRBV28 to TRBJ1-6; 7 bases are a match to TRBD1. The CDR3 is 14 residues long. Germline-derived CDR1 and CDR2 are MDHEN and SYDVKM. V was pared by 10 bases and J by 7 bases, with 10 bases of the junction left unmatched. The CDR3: CATSGQTQNSPLHF. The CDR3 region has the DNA TGTGCCACTTCGGGACAGACTCAAAATTCACCCCTCCACTTT. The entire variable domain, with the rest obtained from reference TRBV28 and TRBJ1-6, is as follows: DVKVTQSSRYLVKRTGEKVFLECVQDMDHENMFWYRQDPGLGLRLIYFSYDVKMKEKGDIPEGYSVSREKKERFSLILESASTNQTSMYLCATSGQTQNSPLHFGNGTRLTVT.

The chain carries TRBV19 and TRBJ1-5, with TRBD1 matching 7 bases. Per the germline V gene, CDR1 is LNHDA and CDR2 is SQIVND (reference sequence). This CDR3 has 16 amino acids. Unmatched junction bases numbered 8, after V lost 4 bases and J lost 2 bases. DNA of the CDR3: TGTGCCAGTAGTACAGAACAGGGGATGGGCAATCAGCCCCAGCATTTT. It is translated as CASSTEQGMGNQPQHF.

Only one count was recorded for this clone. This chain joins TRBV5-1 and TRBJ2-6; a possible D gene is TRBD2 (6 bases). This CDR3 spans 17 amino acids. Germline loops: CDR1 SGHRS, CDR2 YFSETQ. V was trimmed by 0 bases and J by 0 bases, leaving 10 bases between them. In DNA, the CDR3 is TGCGCCAGCAGCTTGGGTAGCGGCCTCTCTGGGGCCAACGTCCTGACTTTC. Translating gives CASSLGSGLSGANVLTF.

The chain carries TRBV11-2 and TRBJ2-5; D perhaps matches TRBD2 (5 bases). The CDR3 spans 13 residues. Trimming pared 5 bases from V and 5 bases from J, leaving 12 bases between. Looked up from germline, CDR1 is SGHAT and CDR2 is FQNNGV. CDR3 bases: TGTGCCAGCAGCCCCGGGGTAGGGGAGACCCAGTACTTC. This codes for CASSPGVGETQYF.

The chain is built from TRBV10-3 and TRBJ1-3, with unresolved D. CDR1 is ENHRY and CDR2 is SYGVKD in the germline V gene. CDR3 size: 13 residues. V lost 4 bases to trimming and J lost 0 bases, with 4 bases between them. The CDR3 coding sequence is TGTGCCATCAGTGTCAACTCTGGAAACACCATATATTTT. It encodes CAISVNSGNTIYF.

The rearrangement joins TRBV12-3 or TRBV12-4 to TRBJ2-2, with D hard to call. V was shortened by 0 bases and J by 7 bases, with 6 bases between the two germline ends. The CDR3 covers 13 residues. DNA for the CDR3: TGTGCCAGCAGTTTAGCTAGAAGCGGGGAGCTGTTTTTT. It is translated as CASSLARSGELFF.

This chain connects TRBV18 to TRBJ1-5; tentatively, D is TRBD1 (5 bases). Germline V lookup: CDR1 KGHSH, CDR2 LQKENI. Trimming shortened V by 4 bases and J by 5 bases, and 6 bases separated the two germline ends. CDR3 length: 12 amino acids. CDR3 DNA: TGTGCCAGCTCACGGGGGGATCAGCCCCAGCATTTT. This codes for CASSRGDQPQHF. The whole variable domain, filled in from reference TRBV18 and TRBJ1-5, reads NAGVMQNPRHLVRRRGQEARLRCSPMKGHSHVYWYRQLPEEGLKFMVYLQKENIIDESGMPKERFSAEFPKEGPSILRIQQVVRGDSAAYFCASSRGDQPQHFGDGTRLSIL.

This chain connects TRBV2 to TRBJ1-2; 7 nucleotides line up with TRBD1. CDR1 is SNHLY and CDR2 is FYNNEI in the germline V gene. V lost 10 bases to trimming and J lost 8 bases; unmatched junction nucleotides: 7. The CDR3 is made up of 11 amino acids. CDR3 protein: CATKTGFGYTF. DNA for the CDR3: TGTGCCACCAAGACAGGGTTCGGCTACACCTTC.

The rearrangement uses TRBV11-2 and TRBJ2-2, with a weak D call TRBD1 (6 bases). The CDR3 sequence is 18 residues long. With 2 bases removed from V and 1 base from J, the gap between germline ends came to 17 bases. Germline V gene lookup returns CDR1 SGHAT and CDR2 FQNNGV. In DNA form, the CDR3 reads TGTGCCAGCAGCTTAATGGTCTTCCGGGACAAGAACACCGGGGAGCTGTTTTTT. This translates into CASSLMVFRDKNTGELFF.

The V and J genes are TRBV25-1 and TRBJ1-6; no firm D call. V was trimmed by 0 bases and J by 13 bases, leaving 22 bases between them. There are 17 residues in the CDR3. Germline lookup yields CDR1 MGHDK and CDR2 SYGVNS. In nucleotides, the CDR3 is TGTGCCAGCAGTGAATACACCGGGGAGGAAAAGGGTTTCCCCCTCCACTTT. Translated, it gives CASSEYTGEEKGFPLHF.

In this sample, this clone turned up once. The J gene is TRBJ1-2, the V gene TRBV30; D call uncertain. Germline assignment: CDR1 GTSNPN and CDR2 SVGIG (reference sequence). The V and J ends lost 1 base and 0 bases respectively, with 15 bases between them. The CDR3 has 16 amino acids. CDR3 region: CAWSETRSISNYGYTF. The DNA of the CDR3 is TGTGCCTGGAGTGAAACCCGGAGCATCTCTAACTATGGCTACACCTTC.

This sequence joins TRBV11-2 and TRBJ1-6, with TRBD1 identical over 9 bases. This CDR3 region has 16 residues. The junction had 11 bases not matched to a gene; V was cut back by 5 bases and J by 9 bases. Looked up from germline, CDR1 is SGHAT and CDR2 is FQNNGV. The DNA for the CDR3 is TGTGCCAGCAGCCGAGGGAGGGGACAGGGACCTTCACCCCTCCACTTT. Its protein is CASSRGRGQGPSPLHF.

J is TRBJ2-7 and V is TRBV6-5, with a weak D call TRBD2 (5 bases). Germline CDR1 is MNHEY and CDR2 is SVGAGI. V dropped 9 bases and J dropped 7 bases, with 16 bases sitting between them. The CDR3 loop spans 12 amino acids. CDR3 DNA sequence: TGTGCCAGTCTAGCCCCTACGGGGGAGCAGTACTTC. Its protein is CASLAPTGEQYF.

The CDR3 bases are TGTGCCAGCAGCTTAGACGGGAGATCGTACACTGAAGCTTTCTTT. Residues: CASSLDGRSYTEAFF. The V gene is TRBV11-2, the J gene TRBJ1-1, with no clear D. V lost 0 bases and J lost 3, with 11 bases in between. The germline gives CDR1 SGHAT, CDR2 FQNNGV. The CDR3 is 15 residues long.

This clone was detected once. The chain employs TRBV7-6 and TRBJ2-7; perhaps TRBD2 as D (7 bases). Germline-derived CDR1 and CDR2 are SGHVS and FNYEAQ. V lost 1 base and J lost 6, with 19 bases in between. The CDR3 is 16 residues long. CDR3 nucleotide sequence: TGTGCCAGCAGCTTAGAAGGGGGGGGAGGGAGAGGCGAGCAGTACTTC. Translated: CASSLEGGGGRGEQYF.

CDR3 bases: TGTGCCAGCAGCGGTGGCGAAAGGACAGGGTACTATGGCTACACCTTC. Amino acids: CASSGGERTGYYGYTF. The chain has TRBV9 and TRBJ1-2; TRBD1 matches at 8 bases. Germline loops: CDR1 SGDLS, CDR2 YYNGEE. The length of the CDR3 is 16 residues. Trimming took 3 bases from V and 3 from J; bases not matched to a gene: 10.